Reported below is one TCR beta chain. With V trimmed by 4 bases and J by 7 bases, 10 bases remained unmatched. In germline, CDR1 is MNHEY, CDR2 SMNVEV (reference sequence). The CDR3 consists of 15 residues. As originally analysed: For nucleated cells, counts were estimated from reference gene primer amplification. TCRdb keeps only in-frame clones here, not all; method: immunoSEQ multiplex PCR. The DNA was the basis for D and trimming; V, J and clone size are from that table. The repertoire holds about 78,000 clones, with about nine tenths as singletons. This sample stems from a study of blood T cell repertoires in COVID-19. Turning to the study itself: PBMCs, B-cell-depleted T cells, or T cells provided the cDNA or gDNA that made up the material.

This chain links TRBV27 with TRBJ2-4; 7 positions agree with TRBD2. Sample: peripheral blood. The receptor comes from a woman between 45 and 65 years old in a cohort sampled during active COVID-19. As DNA, the CDR3 is TGTGCCAGCAGTTCCCCTACCCCGGGGGGTAACATTCAGTACTTC. Residues: CASSSPTPGGNIQYF.